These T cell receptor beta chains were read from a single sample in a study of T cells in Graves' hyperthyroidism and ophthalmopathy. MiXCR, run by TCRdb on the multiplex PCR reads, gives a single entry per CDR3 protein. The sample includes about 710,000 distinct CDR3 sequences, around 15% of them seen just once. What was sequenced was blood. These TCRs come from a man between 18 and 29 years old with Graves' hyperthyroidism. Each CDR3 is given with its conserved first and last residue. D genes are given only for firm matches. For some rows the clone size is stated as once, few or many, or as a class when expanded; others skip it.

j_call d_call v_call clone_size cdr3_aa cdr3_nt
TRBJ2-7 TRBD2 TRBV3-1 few CASSQGAGAVYHEQYF TGTGCCAGCAGCCAAGGGGCGGGAGCGGTGTACCACGAGCAGTACTTC
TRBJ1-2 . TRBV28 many CASRGASYGYTF TGTGCCAGCAGGGGGGCCTCCTATGGCTACACCTTC
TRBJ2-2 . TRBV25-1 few CASSESHGELFF TGTGCCAGCAGTGAATCTCACGGGGAGCTGTTTTTT
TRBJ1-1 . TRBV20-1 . CGGALPTEAFF TGCGGAGGGGCCCTTCCGACTGAAGCTTTCTTT
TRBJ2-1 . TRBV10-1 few CASSESMRGNEQFF TGCGCCAGCAGTGAGTCGATGAGGGGAAATGAGCAGTTCTTC
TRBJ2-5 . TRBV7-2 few CASSLANWTEETQYF TGTGCCAGCAGCTTAGCCAACTGGACGGAAGAGACCCAGTACTTC
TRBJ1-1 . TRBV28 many CASIPGGATEAFF TGTGCCAGCATCCCAGGAGGCGCCACTGAAGCTTTCTTT
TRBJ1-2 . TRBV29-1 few CSVEGLYGYTF TGCAGCGTCGAAGGGCTCTATGGCTACACCTTC
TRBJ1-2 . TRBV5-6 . CASSFWSALYGYTF TGTGCCAGCAGCTTCTGGTCTGCGCTCTATGGCTACACCTTC
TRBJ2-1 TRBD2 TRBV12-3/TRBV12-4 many CASSSTGTKMFSYNEQFF TGTGCCAGCAGTTCTACCGGGACTAAGATGTTCTCCTACAATGAGCAGTTCTTC
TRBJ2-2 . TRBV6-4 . CASSDSYVKDTGELFF TGTGCCAGCAGTGACTCGTACGTAAAAGACACCGGGGAGCTGTTTTTT
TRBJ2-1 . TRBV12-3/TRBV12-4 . CASSLAGGTTYNEQFF TGTGCCAGCAGTTTAGCCGGCGGGACAACCTACAATGAGCAGTTCTTC
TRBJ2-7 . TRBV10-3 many CAISGGSGEEQYF TGTGCCATCAGTGGAGGTAGTGGGGAGGAGCAGTACTTC
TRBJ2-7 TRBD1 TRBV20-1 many CSASAGTGVSYEQYF TGCAGTGCTAGTGCCGGGACAGGGGTCTCCTACGAGCAGTACTTC
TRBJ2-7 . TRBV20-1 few CSAARRDPTKGEQYF TGCAGTGCTGCCCGGAGGGATCCCACGAAAGGGGAGCAGTACTTC
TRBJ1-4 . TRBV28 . CASSFSVNEKLFF TGTGCCAGCAGTTTCTCCGTTAATGAAAAACTGTTTTTT
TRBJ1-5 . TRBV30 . CAWSVGVSNQPQHF TGTGCCTGGAGTGTTGGGGTTAGCAATCAGCCCCAGCATTTT
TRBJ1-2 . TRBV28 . CASSYLGDGYTF TGTGCCAGCAGCTACCTGGGGGATGGCTACACCTTC
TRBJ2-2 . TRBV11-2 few CASSLDRRGERRELFF TGTGCCAGCAGCTTAGATAGGCGGGGAGAGAGGCGGGAGCTGTTTTTT
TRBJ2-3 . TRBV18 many CASSSREHHGDTQYF TGTGCCAGCTCATCGAGGGAACACCATGGAGATACGCAGTATTTT
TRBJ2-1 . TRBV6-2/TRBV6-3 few CASTPRVPGEQFF TGTGCCAGCACCCCAAGGGTCCCTGGTGAGCAGTTCTTC
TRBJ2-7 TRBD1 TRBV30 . CAWETGEESYEQYF TGTGCCTGGGAGACAGGGGAGGAATCCTACGAGCAGTACTTC
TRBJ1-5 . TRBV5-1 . CASSSNRETNQPQHF TGCGCCAGCAGCTCAAACAGGGAAACCAATCAGCCCCAGCATTTT
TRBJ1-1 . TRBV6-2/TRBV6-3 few CASSTSGEAFF TGTGCCAGCAGTACAAGCGGAGAAGCTTTCTTT
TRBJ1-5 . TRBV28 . CASRWTPSNQPQHF TGTGCCAGCAGGTGGACACCTAGCAATCAGCCCCAGCATTTT
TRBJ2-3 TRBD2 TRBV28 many CASGTFSGPRDTQYF TGTGCCAGCGGGACCTTTAGCGGGCCCCGCGATACGCAGTATTTT
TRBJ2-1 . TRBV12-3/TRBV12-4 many CASSLGGDVAYNEQFF TGTGCCAGCAGTTTAGGCGGAGATGTTGCGTACAATGAGCAGTTCTTC
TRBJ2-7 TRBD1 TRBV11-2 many CASSLDRVREQYF TGTGCCAGCAGCCTGGACAGGGTGCGGGAGCAGTACTTC
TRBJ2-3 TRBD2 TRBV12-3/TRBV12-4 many CASSFSTGLAGRHTQYF TGTGCCAGCAGTTTCAGTACGGGACTAGCGGGAAGACATACGCAGTATTTT
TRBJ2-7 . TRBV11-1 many CASSWTQGYEQYF TGTGCCAGCAGCTGGACACAGGGCTACGAGCAGTACTTC
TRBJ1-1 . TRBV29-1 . CSVVRGLSVTEAFF TGCAGCGTTGTTCGGGGCCTCTCGGTCACTGAAGCTTTCTTT
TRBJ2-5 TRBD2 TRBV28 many CASKRAGGLQETQYF TGTGCCAGTAAACGGGCGGGAGGGCTCCAAGAGACCCAGTACTTC
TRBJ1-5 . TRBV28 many CASGFSNQPQHF TGTGCCAGCGGGTTTAGCAATCAGCCCCAGCATTTT
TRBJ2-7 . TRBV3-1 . CASSSLLGGTYEQYF TGTGCCAGCAGCTCCCTCCTGGGCGGAACCTACGAGCAGTACTTC
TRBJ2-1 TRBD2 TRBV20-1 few CSARDNSFLGPGSGTYLEQFF TGCAGTGCTAGAGATAATTCGTTTTTGGGTCCGGGTAGCGGGACTTATCTTGAGCAGTTCTTC
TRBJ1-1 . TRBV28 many CASSFTLGVGAFF TGTGCCAGCAGTTTCACTTTGGGCGTAGGAGCTTTCTTT
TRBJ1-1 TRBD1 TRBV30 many CAWSVFGRGRTEAFF TGTGCCTGGAGTGTATTCGGCAGGGGGAGGACTGAAGCTTTCTTT
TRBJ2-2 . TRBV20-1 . CSAKGSIPANTGELFF TGCAGTGCTAAGGGATCTATACCAGCGAACACCGGGGAGCTGTTTTTT
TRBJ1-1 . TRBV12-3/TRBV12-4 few CASSRATGVNTEAFF TGTGCCAGCAGCCGGGCAACAGGAGTGAACACTGAAGCTTTCTTT
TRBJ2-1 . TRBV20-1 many CSARDLSGTSYNEQFF TGCAGTGCTAGAGATCTGTCCGGGACCTCCTACAATGAGCAGTTCTTC
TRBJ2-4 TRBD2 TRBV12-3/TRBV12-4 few CASSSGTSGFLAKNIQYF TGTGCCAGCAGTTCCGGGACTAGCGGGTTCTTAGCCAAAAACATTCAGTACTTC
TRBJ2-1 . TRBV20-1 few CSARALSSYNEQFF TGCAGTGCTAGAGCCCTGAGCTCCTACAATGAGCAGTTCTTC
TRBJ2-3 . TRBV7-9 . CASSSTDKGVGDTQYF TGTGCCAGCAGCTCTACCGACAAGGGGGTAGGAGATACGCAGTATTTT
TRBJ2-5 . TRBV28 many CASSAQGETQYF TGTGCCAGCAGTGCCCAGGGGGAGACCCAGTACTTC
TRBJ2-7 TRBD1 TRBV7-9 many CASSTPGTGAYEQYF TGTGCCAGCAGCACCCCTGGGACAGGGGCCTACGAGCAGTACTTC
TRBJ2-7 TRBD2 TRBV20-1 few CSARDLGTRIYEQYF TGCAGTGCTAGAGATCTAGGGACTAGGATCTACGAGCAGTACTTC
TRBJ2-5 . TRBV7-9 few CASSFFLQETQYF TGTGCCAGCAGCTTCTTCCTCCAAGAGACCCAGTACTTC
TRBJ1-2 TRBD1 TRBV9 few CASSVGDRETYGYTF TGTGCCAGCAGCGTAGGGGACAGGGAGACCTATGGCTACACCTTC
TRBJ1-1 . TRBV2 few CASSEVSYRLHTEAFF TGTGCCAGCAGTGAAGTGTCATACAGGTTGCACACTGAAGCTTTCTTT
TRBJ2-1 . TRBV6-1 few CASSLLPLPLSYNEQFF TGTGCCAGCAGTTTACTCCCTCTACCCTTATCCTACAATGAGCAGTTCTTC
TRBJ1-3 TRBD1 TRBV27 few CASSLSNLQGNGNTIYF TGTGCCAGCAGTTTATCGAATTTACAGGGGAATGGAAACACCATATATTTT
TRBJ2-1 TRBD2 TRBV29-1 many CSVGAGGPGYEQFF TGCAGCGTTGGGGCGGGGGGACCAGGGTATGAGCAGTTCTTC
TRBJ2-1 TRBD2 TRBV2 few CASRPSSGRAVEQFF TGTGCCAGCAGGCCATCTAGCGGGAGGGCCGTTGAGCAGTTCTTC